This T cell receptor (beta chain) was recorded in a study of CD8 T cells in ankylosing spondylitis. CDR3 length equals 17 residues. Germline trimming cut 3 bases from V and 2 bases from J; bases unmatched to any gene: 9. Comments on this clonotype: Antigen unknown.

Study conclusions and caveats: It appeared that ankylosing spondylitis blood was characterized by a TCR beta motif of several highly homologous variants. Reportedly, disease-linked clones are significantly enriched in ankylosing spondylitis patients' matched synovial fluid. Those disease-linked clones were CD8+; they were also relatively rare in peripheral blood. Some of the motif variants had earlier been found in reactive arthritis patients' fluid and blood.

TCR beta libraries were made by quantitative 5'-RACE with molecular barcodes. TCRdb ran MiXCR on the 5' RACE reads and lists one entry per CDR3 protein. The repertoire has hundreds of thousands of distinct CDR3 sequences, roughly a quarter of them found once; the top ten carry over 0.8%. The sample consisted of blood, either unsorted or a sorted T cell fraction (not recorded which). This chain uses TRBV12-3 or TRBV12-4 with TRBJ1-3; 8 nucleotides line up with TRBD1. The sequence was obtained from a male donor with ankylosing spondylitis. The CDR3 region is CASSFFSGTGTGNTIYF. CDR3 DNA sequence: TGTGCCAGCAGTTTCTTTTCCGGGACAGGAACTGGAAACACCATATATTTT.